The present TCR beta chain was sequenced within a study of T cells in Graves' hyperthyroidism and ophthalmopathy (dated by TCRdb to the late 2010s). Describing the broader study: To identify TCR V-J signatures that set the groups apart, the researchers used a discovery cohort of 100 patients, made up of 43 with Graves' ophthalmopathy and 57 with stable Graves' hyperthyroidism. Prospective prediction of ophthalmopathy was tested in an independent validation cohort consisting of fewer than 20 hyperthyroidism patients and 17 patients who later progressed to ophthalmopathy. The 100 discovery patients were randomly split 7:3 into training and test sets. In several Graves' hyperthyroidism patients, the study also compared T-cell repertoires from thyroid tissue with T-cell repertoires from blood. Once sampling was done, hyperthyroidism patients were given methimazole at a starting dose of 30 mg daily, whereas ophthalmopathy patients were given high-dose intravenous methylprednisolone. According to the paper, TCR Vbeta CDR3 sequencing was carried out on about 140 peripheral blood samples, which came from 40 to 45 ophthalmopathy, fewer than 80 hyperthyroidism and about 17 progressor patients.

The CDR3 is 10 residues long, ends included. Looking up the germline V gene yields CDR1 SGHRS and CDR2 YFSETQ. Any patient with an uncontrolled infection, another autoimmune disease, pregnancy or lactation was excluded. Diagnoses were based on clinical symptoms, serum thyroxine and TRAb, thyroid ultrasound and orbital computed tomography. Total RNA was extracted with Trizol reagent, and quality was checked on an Agilent 2100 Bioanalyzer. This clonotype was seen just once. The antigen it recognizes is unknown. Because the CDR3 is missing its conserved closing phenylalanine or tryptophan, this is likely a read error. The limits of the CDR3 on the DNA are not certain, so only TCRdb's listed CDR3 is given. Amplification of TCR beta CDR3 regions was carried out from RNA transcripts. The first round of RT-PCR for the TCR CDR3 was performed with the HTBI primer set and the Qiagen OneStep RT-PCR kit. A second multiplex PCR round built the libraries, followed by size selection and purification. The libraries were sequenced on an Illumina HiSeq2000 using paired-end 100 bp reads. The authors' pipeline ran thus. Raw data were processed with SOAPnuke, discarding reads with adapters, uncalled bases, mean Phred below 15, or no exact constant-primer or identifier match. High-quality paired reads were merged with COPE v1.2.5, and unique nucleotide sequences were defined as clonotypes. MiTCR v1.1 was used to align clonotypes to the IMGT TRBV, TRBD and TRBJ reference segments. The analysis included only V-J combinations with a frequency above 0.0001, which together covered 99% to 99.2% of the repertoires. The TCS score was defined as F50 (clonal expansion) divided by E x V (chaos), with BLOSUM62-based TCRdist calculated between CDR3 peptides within each V-J. Welch's t-statistics and random forest reduced 500 to 650 V-J features to roughly 13, which were used in a naive Bayes classifier (R e1071). Thyroid-blood repertoire similarity was quantified with the Morisita-Horn index. TCRdb passed the public sequencing reads through fastp at Q25 and MiXCR, retaining productive beta sequences. Entries are consolidated by CDR3 protein sequence, retaining the most common genes and DNA. TCRdb's processing, not the authors', yielded these V and J calls. The table for this sample lists about 570,000 distinct CDR3 sequences; roughly 46% of them were counted only once. The ten largest clones take up under 20% of the sample.

The research as a whole found: Most expanded thyroid clonotypes (frequency above 0.001) were also found in blood, which suggests that blood repertoires may mirror thyroid immune responses. Ophthalmopathy was separated from stable hyperthyroidism by a 13 V-J signature model, with around 90% sensitivity and 81% to 82% specificity obtained in cross-validation and 80%/75% obtained in testing. Sample size was not statistically predetermined, and blinding of investigators to group allocation was not performed. During validation, the model predicted progression to ophthalmopathy a median of around 7 months ahead of onset, with almost 71% sensitivity and 72.22% specificity.

This receptor chain uses TRBV5-1 and TRBJ1-3; the D call TRBD1 from the table was never checked on the DNA. The source material was peripheral blood or thyroid tissue (not recorded which). The receptor's source is an adult woman with Graves' disease, either hyperthyroidism or ophthalmopathy (not recorded which). The CDR3 protein sequence reads: CASSRGGYNT.